A selection of T cell receptor beta chains follows, all from one sample in a study of T cells in Graves' hyperthyroidism and ophthalmopathy. TCRdb reprocessed the multiplex PCR reads with MiXCR, giving one entry per CDR3 protein. The sample carries around 350,000 distinct CDR3 sequences, 20% to 30% recorded once. The specimen sequenced was blood. The receptor set was obtained from a man in his forties or fifties with Graves' hyperthyroidism. The CDR3 runs from the conserved cysteine through the conserved F or W. A D gene is named only where the DNA matches it firmly. The size entry is marked missing in some rows and otherwise reads once, few, many or a size class.

>TRBJ1-1|many|TRBV5-1|-
CASSLGRAGTEAFF
TGCGCCAGCAGCTTGGGAAGGGCGGGGACTGAAGCTTTCTTT
>TRBJ2-3|many|TRBV28|TRBD1
CASGTGGPLGQYF
TGTGCCAGTGGGACAGGGGGGCCCTTAGGGCAGTATTTT
>TRBJ2-7|many|TRBV11-2|TRBD2
CASSSPLSVGTKSYEQYF
TGTGCCAGCAGCTCCCCATTGTCGGTCGGGACTAAATCCTACGAGCAGTACTTC
>TRBJ2-3|few|TRBV4-1|TRBD1
CASSQEAGTGTDTQYF
TGCGCCAGCAGCCAAGAAGCCGGGACAGGCACAGATACGCAGTATTTT
>TRBJ2-3|few|TRBV25-1|TRBD2
CASSAVRGLATDTQYF
TGTGCCAGCAGCGCCGTTAGGGGACTAGCCACAGATACGCAGTATTTT
>TRBJ2-1|-|TRBV2|-
CASRSTGATYEQFF
TGTGCCAGCAGGTCAACAGGCGCAACCTACGAGCAGTTCTTC
>TRBJ1-2|-|TRBV11-2|-
CASSLERGDYGYTF
TGTGCCAGCAGCTTAGAACGGGGGGACTATGGCTACACCTTC
>TRBJ2-1|many|TRBV3-1|-
CASSQPSVNEQFF
TGTGCCAGCAGCCAACCCAGCGTCAATGAGCAGTTCTTC
>TRBJ2-2|-|TRBV2|-
CASTMRMNTGELFF
TGTGCCAGCACTATGAGGATGAACACCGGGGAGCTGTTTTTT
>TRBJ1-4|-|TRBV5-5|-
CASSYLIPGQNGKLFF
TGTGCCAGCAGCTACCTTATTCCGGGACAAAATGGAAAACTGTTTTTT
>TRBJ2-1|few|TRBV5-1|-
CASSFAPGRVGNEQFF
TGCGCCAGCAGCTTTGCCCCGGGCCGGGTCGGGAATGAGCAGTTCTTC
>TRBJ1-2|-|TRBV29-1|TRBD1
CSAPTGVGYGYTF
TGCAGCGCTCCGACAGGGGTCGGCTATGGCTACACCTTC
>TRBJ2-5|few|TRBV15|-
CATSPQAQETQYF
TGTGCCACCAGCCCCCAGGCTCAAGAGACCCAGTACTTC
>TRBJ2-3|-|TRBV7-2|-
CASSLLGQGLNTQYF
TGTGCCAGCAGCTTATTGGGGCAGGGTTTAAATACGCAGTATTTT
>TRBJ1-1|many|TRBV3-1|-
CASSQVVRNTEAFF
TGTGCCAGCAGCCAAGTGGTACGGAACACTGAAGCTTTCTTT
>TRBJ1-6|-|TRBV2|-
CASSARGGSYNSPLHF
TGTGCCAGCAGCGCGCGGGGAGGCTCCTATAATTCACCCCTCCACTTT
>TRBJ2-1|few|TRBV7-9|-
CASSSSAGTPDEQFF
TGTGCCAGCAGCTCCTCCGCCGGGACTCCCGATGAGCAGTTCTTC
>TRBJ2-7|-|TRBV15|TRBD2
CATSSEPPGLAGVEQYF
TGTGCCACCAGCAGTGAGCCCCCGGGACTAGCGGGAGTCGAGCAGTACTTC
>TRBJ2-5|-|TRBV7-2|-
CASGGGQRETQYF
TGTGCCAGCGGGGGGGGGCAGCGAGAGACCCAGTACTTC
>TRBJ1-1|many|TRBV2|-
CASMLDGELGAFF
TGTGCCAGCATGCTCGACGGGGAACTGGGAGCTTTCTTT